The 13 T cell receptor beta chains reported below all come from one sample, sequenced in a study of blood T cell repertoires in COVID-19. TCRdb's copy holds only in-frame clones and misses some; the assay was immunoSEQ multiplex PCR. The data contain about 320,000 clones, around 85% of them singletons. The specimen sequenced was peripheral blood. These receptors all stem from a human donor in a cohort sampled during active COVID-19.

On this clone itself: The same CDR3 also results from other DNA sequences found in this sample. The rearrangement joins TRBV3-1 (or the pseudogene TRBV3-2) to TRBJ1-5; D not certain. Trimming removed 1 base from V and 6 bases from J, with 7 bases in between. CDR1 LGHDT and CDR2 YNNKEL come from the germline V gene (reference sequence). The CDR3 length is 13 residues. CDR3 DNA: TGTGCCAGCAGCCAAGGGGCAGGTCAGCCCCAGCATTTT. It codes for CASSQGAGQPQHF.

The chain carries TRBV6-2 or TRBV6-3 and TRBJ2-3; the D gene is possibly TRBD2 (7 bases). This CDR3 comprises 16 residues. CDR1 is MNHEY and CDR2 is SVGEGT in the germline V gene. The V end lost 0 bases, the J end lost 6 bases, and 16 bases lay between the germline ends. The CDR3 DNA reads TGTGCCAGCAGTTACTCGGACGGGGGGCCGCGGGATACGCAGTATTTT. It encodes CASSYSDGGPRDTQYF.

As DNA, the CDR3 is TGTGCCAGCAGTTACTCAGTTTCAGGTTTTGTCGAGCAGTTCTTC. Encoded protein: CASSYSVSGFVEQFF. V usage is TRBV6-5 and J usage is TRBJ2-1; no clear D gene. Germline V gives CDR1 MNHEY, CDR2 SVGAGI. With 0 bases removed from V and 10 bases from J, the gap between germline ends came to 16 bases. The CDR3 contains 15 residues.

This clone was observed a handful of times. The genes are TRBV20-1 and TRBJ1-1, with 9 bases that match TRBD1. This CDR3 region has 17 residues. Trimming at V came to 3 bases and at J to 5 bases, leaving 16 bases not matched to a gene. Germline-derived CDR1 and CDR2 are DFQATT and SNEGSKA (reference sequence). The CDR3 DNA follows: TGCAGTGCTAGTGGGACAGGGATACAAGTTTTGGGGACTGAAGCTTTCTTT. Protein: CSASGTGIQVLGTEAFF.

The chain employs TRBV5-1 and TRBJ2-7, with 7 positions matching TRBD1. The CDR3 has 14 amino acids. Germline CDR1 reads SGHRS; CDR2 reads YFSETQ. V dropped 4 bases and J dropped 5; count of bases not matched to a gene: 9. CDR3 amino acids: CASSVDRRVDEQYF. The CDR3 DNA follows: TGCGCCAGCAGCGTGGACAGGCGTGTGGACGAGCAGTACTTC.

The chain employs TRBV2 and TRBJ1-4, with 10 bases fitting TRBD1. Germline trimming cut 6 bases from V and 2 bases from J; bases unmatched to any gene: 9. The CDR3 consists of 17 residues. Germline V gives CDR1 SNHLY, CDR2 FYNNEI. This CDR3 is CASRADRGSGTNEKLFF. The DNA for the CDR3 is TGTGCCAGCAGGGCGGACAGGGGGAGTGGGACTAATGAAAAACTGTTTTTT.

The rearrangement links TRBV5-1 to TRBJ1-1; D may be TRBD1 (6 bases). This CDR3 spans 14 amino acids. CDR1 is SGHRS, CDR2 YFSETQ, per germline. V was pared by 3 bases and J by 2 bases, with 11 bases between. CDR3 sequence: CASSSDRQNTEAFF. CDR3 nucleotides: TGCGCCAGCAGCTCCGACAGGCAAAACACTGAAGCTTTCTTT.

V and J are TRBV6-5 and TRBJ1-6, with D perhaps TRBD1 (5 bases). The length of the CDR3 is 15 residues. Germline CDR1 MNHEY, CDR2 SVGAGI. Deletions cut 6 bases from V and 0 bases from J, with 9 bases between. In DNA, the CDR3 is TGTGCCAGCAGGCAAGACAGCTCCTATAATTCACCCCTCCACTTT. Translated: CASRQDSSYNSPLHF.

Written as DNA, the CDR3 is TGTGCCAGCAGTTTAGGTGGGGGGTTGTCAGATACGCAGTATTTT. The encoded protein is CASSLGGGLSDTQYF. The V gene is TRBV27, the J gene TRBJ2-3, with D tentatively TRBD2 (6 bases). Germline V gene data show CDR1 as MNHEY and CDR2 as SMNVEV (reference sequence). The CDR3 sequence is 15 residues long. Trimming left V 2 bases short and J 4 bases short, with 13 bases between.

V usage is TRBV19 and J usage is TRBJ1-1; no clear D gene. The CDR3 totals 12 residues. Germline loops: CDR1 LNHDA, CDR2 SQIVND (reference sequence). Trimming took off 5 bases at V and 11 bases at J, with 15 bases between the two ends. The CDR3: CASSVPGSRAFF. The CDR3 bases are TGTGCCAGTAGTGTCCCCGGGAGCCGGGCTTTCTTT.

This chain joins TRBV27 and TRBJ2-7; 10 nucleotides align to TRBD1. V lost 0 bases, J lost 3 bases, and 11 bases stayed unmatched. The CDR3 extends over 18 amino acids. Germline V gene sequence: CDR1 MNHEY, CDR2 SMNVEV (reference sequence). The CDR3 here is CASSLSSGTGVIYYEQYF. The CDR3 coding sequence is TGTGCCAGCAGTTTATCATCAGGGACAGGGGTGATATACTACGAGCAGTACTTC.

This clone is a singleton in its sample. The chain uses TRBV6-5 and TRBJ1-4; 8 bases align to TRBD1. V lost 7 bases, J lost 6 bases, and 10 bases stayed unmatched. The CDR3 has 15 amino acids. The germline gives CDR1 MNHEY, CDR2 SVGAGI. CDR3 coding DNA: TGTGCCAGCACGACAGGCGGACAGGGTGATGAAAAACTGTTTTTT. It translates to CASTTGGQGDEKLFF.

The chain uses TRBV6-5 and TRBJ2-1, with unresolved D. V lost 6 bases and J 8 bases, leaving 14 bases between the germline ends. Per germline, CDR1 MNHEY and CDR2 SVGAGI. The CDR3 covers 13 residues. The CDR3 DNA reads TGTGCCAGCAGAGACTCCGAAGCCTATGAGCAGTTCTTC. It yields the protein CASRDSEAYEQFF.